This T cell receptor (beta chain) came from a study of blood T cell repertoires in COVID-19. Across the whole study: The study drew acute and convalescent COVID-19 samples from the United States, Italy and Spain. The cDNA or gDNA used as material had been derived from T cells, B-cell-depleted T cells, or PBMCs.

V shed 4 bases and J 1 base; nucleotides not matched to a gene: 8. The CDR3 covers 17 residues. Germline CDR1 is KGHDR and CDR2 is SFDVKD. Per the original data handling: Reference gene primer amplification gave nucleated cell count estimates. The repertoire was sequenced with immunoSEQ multiplex PCR; TCRdb's copy has only in-frame clones and lacks some. The V and J calls and clone size come from that table; D and trimming were worked out from the DNA. Among more than 300,000 clones listed, about 90% were seen once. The V call is TRBV24-1, the J call TRBJ2-2, with 7 positions matching TRBD1. The sequencing input was peripheral blood. The sequence came from a young woman who had recovered from COVID-19. The CDR3: CATSDPHGQVNTGELFF. The CDR3 region has the DNA TGTGCCACCAGTGACCCTCACGGACAGGTGAACACCGGGGAGCTGTTTTTT.